The clone carrying this T cell receptor beta chain was seen repeatedly, ten times or more. The antigen is undetermined. This sample stems from a study of T cells in Graves' hyperthyroidism and ophthalmopathy. Study-wide context: Peripheral blood draws took place at initial diagnosis, ahead of any treatment. Notes on the study in general: A median 6.5 months before onset, the model predicted ophthalmopathy.

Under 3 months was the duration of disease in ophthalmopathy patients, who also had a Clinical Activity Score of at least 3 and a NOSPECS grade of at least 4. RNA transcripts were the template for amplifying TCR beta CDR3 regions. Primed by the HTBI set, a first-round RT-PCR was run on the TCR CDR3. TCRdb redid the calling of the multiplex PCR reads with MiXCR, one entry per CDR3 protein. The sample contains about 400,000 distinct CDR3 sequences, roughly 15% of which appear only once. The CDR3 loop spans 14 amino acids. Germline lookup yields CDR1 LGHDT and CDR2 YNNKEL (reference sequence). V lost 3 bases, J lost 5 bases, and 13 bases lay in between.

Sequences were obtained from blood. This chain links TRBV3-1 with TRBJ1-2; possibly TRBD1 for D (6 bases). This clonotype originated in a man aged 18 to 29 with Graves' ophthalmopathy. The CDR3 nucleotides are TGTGCCAGCAGCCACACAGGGTCGGGGTATGGCTACACCTTC. It yields the protein CASSHTGSGYGYTF.